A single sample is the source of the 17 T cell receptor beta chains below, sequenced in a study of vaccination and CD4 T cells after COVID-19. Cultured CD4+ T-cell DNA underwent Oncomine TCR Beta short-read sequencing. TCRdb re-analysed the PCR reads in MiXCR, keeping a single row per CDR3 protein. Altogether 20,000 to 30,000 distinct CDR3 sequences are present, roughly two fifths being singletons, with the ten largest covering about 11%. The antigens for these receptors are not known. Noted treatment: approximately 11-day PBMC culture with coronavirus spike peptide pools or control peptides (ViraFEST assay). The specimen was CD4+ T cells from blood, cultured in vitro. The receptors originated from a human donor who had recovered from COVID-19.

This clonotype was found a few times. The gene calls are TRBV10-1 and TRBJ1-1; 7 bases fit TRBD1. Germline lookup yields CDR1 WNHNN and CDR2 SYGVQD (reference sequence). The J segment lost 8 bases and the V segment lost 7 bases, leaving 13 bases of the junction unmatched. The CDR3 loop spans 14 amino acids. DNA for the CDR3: TGCGCCAGCATAGCTGGGAGAGACAGGGAGGAAGCTTTCTTT. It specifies CASIAGRDREEAFF.

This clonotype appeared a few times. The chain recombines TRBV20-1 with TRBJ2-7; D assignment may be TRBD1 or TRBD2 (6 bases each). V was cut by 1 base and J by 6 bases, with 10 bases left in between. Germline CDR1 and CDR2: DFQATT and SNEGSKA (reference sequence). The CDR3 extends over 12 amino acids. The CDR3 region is CSARGGAGEQYF. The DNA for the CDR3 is TGCAGTGCTAGAGGGGGGGCTGGCGAGCAGTACTTC.

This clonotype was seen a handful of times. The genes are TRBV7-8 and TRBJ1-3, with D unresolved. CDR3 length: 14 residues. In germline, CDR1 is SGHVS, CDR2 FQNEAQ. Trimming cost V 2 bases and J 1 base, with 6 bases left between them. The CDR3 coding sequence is TGTGCCAGCAGCTTACGGGGATCTGGAAACACCATATATTTT. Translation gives CASSLRGSGNTIYF.

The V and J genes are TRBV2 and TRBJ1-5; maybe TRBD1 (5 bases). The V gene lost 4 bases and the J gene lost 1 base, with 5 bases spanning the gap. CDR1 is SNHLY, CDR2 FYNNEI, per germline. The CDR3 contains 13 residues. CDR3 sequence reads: CASSAGSNQPQHF. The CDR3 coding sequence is TGTGCCAGCAGTGCAGGGAGCAATCAGCCCCAGCATTTT.

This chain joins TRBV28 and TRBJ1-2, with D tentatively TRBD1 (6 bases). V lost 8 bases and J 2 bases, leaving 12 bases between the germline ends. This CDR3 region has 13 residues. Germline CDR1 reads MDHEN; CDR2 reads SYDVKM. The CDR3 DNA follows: TGTGCCAGCGGGGTAACAGGGAACTATGGCTACACCTTC. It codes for CASGVTGNYGYTF.

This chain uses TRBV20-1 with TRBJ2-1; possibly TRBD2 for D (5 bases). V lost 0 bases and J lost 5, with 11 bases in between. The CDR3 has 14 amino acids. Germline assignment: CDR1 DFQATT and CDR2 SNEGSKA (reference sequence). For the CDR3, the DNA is TGCAGTGCTAGAGATGAGCGGCTTAACAATGAGCAGTTCTTC. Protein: CSARDERLNNEQFF.

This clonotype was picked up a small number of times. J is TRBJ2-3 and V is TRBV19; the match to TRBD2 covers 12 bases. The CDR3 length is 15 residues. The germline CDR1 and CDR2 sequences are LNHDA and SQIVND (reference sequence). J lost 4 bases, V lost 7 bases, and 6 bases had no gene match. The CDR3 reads CASTTSGGSADTQYF. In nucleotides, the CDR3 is TGTGCCAGTACCACTAGCGGGGGGAGCGCAGATACGCAGTATTTT.

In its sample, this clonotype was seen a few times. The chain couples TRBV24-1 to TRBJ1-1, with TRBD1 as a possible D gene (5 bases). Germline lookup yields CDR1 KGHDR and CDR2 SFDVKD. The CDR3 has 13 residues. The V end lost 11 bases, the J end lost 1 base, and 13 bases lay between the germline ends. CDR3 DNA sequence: TGTGCCAGCCAGGGTACGGAGAACACTGAAGCTTTCTTT. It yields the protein CASQGTENTEAFF.

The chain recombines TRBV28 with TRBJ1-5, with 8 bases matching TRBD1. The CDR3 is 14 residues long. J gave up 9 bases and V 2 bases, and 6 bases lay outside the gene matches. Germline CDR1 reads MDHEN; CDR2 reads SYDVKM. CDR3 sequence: CASSLRPGGRPQHF. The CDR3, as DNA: TGTGCCAGCAGTTTAAGACCAGGGGGCCGGCCCCAGCATTTT.

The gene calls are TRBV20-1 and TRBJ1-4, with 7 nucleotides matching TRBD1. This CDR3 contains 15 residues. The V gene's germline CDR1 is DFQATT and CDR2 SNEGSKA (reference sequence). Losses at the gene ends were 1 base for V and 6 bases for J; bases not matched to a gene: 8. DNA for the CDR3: TGCAGTGCTAGAGGCTTTGGGACAGCCGATGAAAAACTGTTTTTT. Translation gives CSARGFGTADEKLFF.

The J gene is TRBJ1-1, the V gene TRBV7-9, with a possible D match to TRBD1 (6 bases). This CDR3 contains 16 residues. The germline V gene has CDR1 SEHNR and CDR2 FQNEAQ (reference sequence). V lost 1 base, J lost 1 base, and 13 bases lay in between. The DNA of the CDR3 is TGTGCCAGCAGCTTAGATGGTTGGGGGGCGAACACTGAAGCTTTCTTT. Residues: CASSLDGWGANTEAFF.

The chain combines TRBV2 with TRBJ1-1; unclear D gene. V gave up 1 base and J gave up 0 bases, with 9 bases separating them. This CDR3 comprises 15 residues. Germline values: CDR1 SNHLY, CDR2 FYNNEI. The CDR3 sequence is CASSEDVSMNTEAFF. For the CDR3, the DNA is TGTGCCAGCAGTGAAGATGTCAGCATGAACACTGAAGCTTTCTTT.

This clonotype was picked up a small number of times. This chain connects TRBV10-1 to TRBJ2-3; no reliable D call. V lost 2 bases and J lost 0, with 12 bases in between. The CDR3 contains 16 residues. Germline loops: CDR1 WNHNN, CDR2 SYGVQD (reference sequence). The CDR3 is CASSEVLPRSTDTQYF. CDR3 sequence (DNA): TGCGCCAGCAGTGAGGTTTTGCCTCGAAGCACAGATACGCAGTATTTT.

The CDR3 DNA is TGTGCCTCCAAGACACAGGGGTTTTCCTACGAGCAGTACTTC. This translates into CASKTQGFSYEQYF. The V and J genes are TRBV2 and TRBJ2-7; 7 bases agree with TRBD1. Germline loops: CDR1 SNHLY, CDR2 FYNNEI. The CDR3 loop spans 14 amino acids. V lost 11 bases to trimming and J lost 1 base; unmatched junction nucleotides: 11. Complete variable domain (other parts from reference TRBV2 and TRBJ2-7): EPEVTQTPSHQVTQMGQEVILRCVPISNHLYFYWYRQILGQKVEFLVSFYNNEISEKSEIFDDQFSVERPDGSNFTLKIRSTKLEDSAMYFCASKTQGFSYEQYFGPGTRLTVT.

CDR3 region: CATSGARGTSTDTQYF. The CDR3 nucleotides are TGTGCCACCAGTGGGGCCCGGGGGACAAGCACAGATACGCAGTATTTT. The chain links TRBV24-1 to TRBJ2-3, with D perhaps assigned TRBD1 or TRBD2 (6 bases each). This CDR3 spans 16 amino acids. The germline CDR1 and CDR2 sequences are KGHDR and SFDVKD. V lost 5 bases and J lost 0, with 14 bases in between.

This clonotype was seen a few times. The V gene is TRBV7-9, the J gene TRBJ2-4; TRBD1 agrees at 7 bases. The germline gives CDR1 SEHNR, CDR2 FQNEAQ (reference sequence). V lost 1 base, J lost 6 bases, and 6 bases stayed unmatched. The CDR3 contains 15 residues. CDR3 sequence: CASSLGDRDINIQYF. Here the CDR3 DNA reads TGTGCCAGCAGCTTAGGAGACAGGGACATAAACATTCAGTACTTC. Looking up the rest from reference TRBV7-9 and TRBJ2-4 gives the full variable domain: DTGVSQNPRHKITKRGQNVTFRCDPISEHNRLYWYRQTLGQGPEFLTYFQNEAQLEKSRLLSDRFSAERPKGSFSTLEIQRTEQGDSAMYLCASSLGDRDINIQYFGAGTRLSVL.

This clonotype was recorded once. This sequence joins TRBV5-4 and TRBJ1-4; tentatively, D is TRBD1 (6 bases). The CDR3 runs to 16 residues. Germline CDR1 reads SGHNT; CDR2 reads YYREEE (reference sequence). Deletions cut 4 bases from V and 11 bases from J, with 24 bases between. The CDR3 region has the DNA TGTGCCAGCAGCGACCAGGACAGCAGGCCCGGGGGTAAACTGTTTTTT. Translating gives CASSDQDSRPGGKLFF.